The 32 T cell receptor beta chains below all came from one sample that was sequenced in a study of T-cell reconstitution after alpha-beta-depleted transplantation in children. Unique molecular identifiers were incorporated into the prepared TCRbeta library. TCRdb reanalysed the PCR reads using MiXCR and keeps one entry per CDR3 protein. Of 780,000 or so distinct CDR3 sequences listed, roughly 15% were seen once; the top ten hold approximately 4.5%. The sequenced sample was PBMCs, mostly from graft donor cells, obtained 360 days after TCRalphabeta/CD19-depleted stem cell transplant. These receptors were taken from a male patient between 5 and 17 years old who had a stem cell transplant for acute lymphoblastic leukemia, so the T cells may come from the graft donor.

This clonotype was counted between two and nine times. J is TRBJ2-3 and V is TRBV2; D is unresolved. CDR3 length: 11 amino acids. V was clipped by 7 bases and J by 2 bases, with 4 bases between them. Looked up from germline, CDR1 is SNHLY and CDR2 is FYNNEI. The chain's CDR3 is CASKSTDTQYF. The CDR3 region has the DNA TGTGCCAGCAAGTCCACAGATACGCAGTATTTT. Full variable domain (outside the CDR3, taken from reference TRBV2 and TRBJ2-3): EPEVTQTPSHQVTQMGQEVILRCVPISNHLYFYWYRQILGQKVEFLVSFYNNEISEKSEIFDDQFSVERPDGSNFTLKIRSTKLEDSAMYFCASKSTDTQYFGPGTRLTVL.

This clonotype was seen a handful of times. The CDR3 DNA is TGTGCCAGCAGCTTAGCCCCGGGACCCCCGAGGGGCTACGAGCAGTACTTC. It codes for CASSLAPGPPRGYEQYF. The chain uses TRBV7-6 and TRBJ2-7; D assignment may be TRBD1 or TRBD2 (5 bases each). This CDR3 comprises 17 residues. CDR1 is SGHVS and CDR2 is FNYEAQ in the germline V gene. Trimming shortened V by 0 bases and J by 3 bases, and 18 bases separated the two germline ends. Complete variable domain (other parts from reference TRBV7-6 and TRBJ2-7): GAGVSQSPRYKVTKRGQDVALRCDPISGHVSLYWYRQALGQGPEFLTYFNYEAQQDKSGLPNDRFSAERPEGSISTLTIQRTEQRDSAMYRCASSLAPGPPRGYEQYFGPGTRLTVT.

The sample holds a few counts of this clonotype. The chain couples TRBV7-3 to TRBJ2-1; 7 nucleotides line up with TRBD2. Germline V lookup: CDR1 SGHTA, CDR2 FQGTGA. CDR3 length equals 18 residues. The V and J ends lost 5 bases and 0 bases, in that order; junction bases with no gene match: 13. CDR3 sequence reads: CASSPRDYFRISYNEQFF. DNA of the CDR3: TGTGCCAGCAGCCCTCGGGACTATTTTAGAATCTCCTACAATGAGCAGTTCTTC.

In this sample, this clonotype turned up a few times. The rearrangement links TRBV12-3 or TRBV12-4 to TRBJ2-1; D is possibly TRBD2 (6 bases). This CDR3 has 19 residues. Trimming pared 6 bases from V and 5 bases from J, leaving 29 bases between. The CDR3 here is CASSGILAGTLVANNEQFF. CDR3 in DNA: TGTGCCAGCAGCGGCATACTAGCAGGGACCTTGGTAGCGAACAATGAGCAGTTCTTC.

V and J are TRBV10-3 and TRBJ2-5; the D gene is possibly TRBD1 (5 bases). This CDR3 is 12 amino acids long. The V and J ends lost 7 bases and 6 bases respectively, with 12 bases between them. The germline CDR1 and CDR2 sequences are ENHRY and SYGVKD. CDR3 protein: CAIKGREKTQYF. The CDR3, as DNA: TGTGCCATCAAGGGGCGAGAAAAGACCCAGTACTTC.

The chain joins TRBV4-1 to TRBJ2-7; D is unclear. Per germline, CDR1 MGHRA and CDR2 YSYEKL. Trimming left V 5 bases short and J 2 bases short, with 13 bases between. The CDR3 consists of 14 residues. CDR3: CASSENSRAYEQYF. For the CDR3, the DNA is TGCGCCAGCAGCGAGAACAGTCGAGCCTACGAGCAGTACTTC.

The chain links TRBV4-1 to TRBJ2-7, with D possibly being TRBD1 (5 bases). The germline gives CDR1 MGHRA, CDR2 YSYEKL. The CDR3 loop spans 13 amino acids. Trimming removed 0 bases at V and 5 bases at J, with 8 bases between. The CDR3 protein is CASSQDRRDEQYF. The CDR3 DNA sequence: TGCGCCAGCAGCCAAGATCGCAGGGACGAGCAGTACTTC.

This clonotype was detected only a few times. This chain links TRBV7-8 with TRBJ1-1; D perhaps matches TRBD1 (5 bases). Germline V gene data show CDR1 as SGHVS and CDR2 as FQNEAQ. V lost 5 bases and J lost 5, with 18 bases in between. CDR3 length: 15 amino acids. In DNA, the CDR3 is TGTGCCAGCAGCCCCCAGGTGGGGGTAGGGACTGAAGCTTTCTTT. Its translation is CASSPQVGVGTEAFF.

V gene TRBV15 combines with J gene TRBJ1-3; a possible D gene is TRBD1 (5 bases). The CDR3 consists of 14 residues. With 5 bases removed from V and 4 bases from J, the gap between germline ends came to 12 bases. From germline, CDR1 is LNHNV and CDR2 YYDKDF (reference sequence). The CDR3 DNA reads TGTGCCACCAGCGGGGGAGCAGTCGGAAACACCATATATTTT. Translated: CATSGGAVGNTIYF.

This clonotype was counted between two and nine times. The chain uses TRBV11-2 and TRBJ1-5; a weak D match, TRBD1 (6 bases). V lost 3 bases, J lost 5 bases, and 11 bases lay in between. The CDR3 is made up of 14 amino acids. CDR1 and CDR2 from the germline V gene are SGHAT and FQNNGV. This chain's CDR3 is CASSFEGGDQPQHF. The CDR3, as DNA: TGTGCCAGCAGCTTCGAGGGGGGAGATCAGCCCCAGCATTTT.

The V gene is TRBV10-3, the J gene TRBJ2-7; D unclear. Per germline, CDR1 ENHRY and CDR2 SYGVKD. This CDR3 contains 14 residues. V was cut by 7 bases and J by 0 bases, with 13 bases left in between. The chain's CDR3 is CAIKGLLSSYEQYF. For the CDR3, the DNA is TGTGCCATCAAAGGGCTTCTGAGCTCCTACGAGCAGTACTTC.

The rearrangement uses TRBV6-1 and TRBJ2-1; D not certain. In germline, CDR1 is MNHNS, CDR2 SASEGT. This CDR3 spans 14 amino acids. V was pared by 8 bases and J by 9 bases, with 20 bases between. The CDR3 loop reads CASFPSIWVGEQFF. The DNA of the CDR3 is TGTGCCAGCTTTCCCTCTATTTGGGTCGGTGAGCAGTTCTTC.

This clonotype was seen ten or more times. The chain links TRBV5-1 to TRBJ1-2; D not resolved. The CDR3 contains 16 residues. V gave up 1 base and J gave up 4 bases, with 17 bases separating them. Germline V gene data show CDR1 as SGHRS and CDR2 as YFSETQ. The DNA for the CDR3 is TGCGCCAGCAGCTTGCGAGGTGGAGAAGGGCCCTATGGCTACACCTTC. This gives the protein CASSLRGGEGPYGYTF.

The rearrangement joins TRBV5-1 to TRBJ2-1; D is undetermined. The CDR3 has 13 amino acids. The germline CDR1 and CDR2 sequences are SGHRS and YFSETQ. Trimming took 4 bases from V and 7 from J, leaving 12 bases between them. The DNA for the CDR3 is TGCGCCAGCAGCGTAGAAACACGGAATGAGCAGTTCTTC. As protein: CASSVETRNEQFF.

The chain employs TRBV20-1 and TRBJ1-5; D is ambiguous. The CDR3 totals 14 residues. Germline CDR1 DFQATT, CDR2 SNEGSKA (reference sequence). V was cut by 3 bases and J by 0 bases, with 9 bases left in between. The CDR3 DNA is TGCAGTGCTAGTGGCAGGAATAGCAATCAGCCCCAGCATTTT. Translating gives CSASGRNSNQPQHF.

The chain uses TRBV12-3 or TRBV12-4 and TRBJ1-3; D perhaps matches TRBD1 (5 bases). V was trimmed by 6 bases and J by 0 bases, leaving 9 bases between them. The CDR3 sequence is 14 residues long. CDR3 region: CASRVTVSGNTIYF. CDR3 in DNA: TGTGCCAGCAGGGTGACAGTCTCTGGAAACACCATATATTTT.

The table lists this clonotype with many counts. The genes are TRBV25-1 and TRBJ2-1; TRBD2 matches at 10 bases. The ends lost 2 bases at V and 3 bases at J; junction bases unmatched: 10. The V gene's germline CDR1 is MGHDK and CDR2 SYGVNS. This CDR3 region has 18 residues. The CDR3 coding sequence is TGTGCCAGCAGTGAACCCCTCCTCACTAGCGGGATCTACAATGAGCAGTTCTTC. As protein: CASSEPLLTSGIYNEQFF.

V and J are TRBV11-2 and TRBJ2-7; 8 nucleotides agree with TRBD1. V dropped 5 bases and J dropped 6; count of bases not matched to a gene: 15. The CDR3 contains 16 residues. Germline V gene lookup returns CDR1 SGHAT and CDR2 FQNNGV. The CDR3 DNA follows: TGTGCCAGCAGCATACCCGACTTTCGGACAGGGACCGAGCAGTACTTC. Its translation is CASSIPDFRTGTEQYF. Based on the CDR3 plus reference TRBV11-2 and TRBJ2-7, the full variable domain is EAGVAQSPRYKIIEKRQSVAFWCNPISGHATLYWYQQILGQGPKLLIQFQNNGVVDDSQLPKDRFSAERLKGVDSTLKIQPAKLEDSAVYLCASSIPDFRTGTEQYFGPGTRLTVT.

The CDR3 region has the DNA TGTGCCAGCAGTTTAGAGGCAGGCTACTCCTACGAGCAGTACTTC. This translates into CASSLEAGYSYEQYF. V usage is TRBV12-3 or TRBV12-4 and J usage is TRBJ2-7, with unresolved D. Trimming took off 1 base at V and 0 bases at J, with 10 bases between the two ends. This CDR3 region has 15 residues.

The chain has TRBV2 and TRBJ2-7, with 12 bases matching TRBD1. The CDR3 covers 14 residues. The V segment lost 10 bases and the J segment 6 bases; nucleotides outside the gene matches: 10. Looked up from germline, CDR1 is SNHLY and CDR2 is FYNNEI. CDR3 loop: CATAGTGGLGEQYF. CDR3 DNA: TGTGCCACCGCCGGGACAGGGGGCCTCGGCGAGCAGTACTTC. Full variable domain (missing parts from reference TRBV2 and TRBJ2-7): EPEVTQTPSHQVTQMGQEVILRCVPISNHLYFYWYRQILGQKVEFLVSFYNNEISEKSEIFDDQFSVERPDGSNFTLKIRSTKLEDSAMYFCATAGTGGLGEQYFGPGTRLTVT.

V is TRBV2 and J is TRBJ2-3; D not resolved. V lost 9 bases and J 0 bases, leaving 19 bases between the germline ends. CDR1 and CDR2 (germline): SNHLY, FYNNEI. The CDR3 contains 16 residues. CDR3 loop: CARYSPRVTSTDTQYF. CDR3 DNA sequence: TGTGCCAGATACAGCCCTAGGGTCACTAGCACAGATACGCAGTATTTT.

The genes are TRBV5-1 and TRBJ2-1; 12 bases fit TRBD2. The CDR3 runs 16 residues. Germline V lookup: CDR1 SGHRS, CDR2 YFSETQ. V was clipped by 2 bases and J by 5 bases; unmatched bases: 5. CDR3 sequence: CASSFLAGGLDNEQFF. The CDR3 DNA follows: TGCGCCAGCAGCTTCCTAGCGGGAGGGCTGGACAATGAGCAGTTCTTC.

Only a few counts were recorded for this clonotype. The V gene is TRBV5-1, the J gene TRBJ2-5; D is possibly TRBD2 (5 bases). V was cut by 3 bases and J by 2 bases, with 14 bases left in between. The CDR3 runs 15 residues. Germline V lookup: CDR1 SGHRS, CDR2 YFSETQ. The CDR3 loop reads CASSYLGWRQETQYF. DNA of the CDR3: TGCGCCAGCAGCTACCTGGGCTGGAGGCAAGAGACCCAGTACTTC.

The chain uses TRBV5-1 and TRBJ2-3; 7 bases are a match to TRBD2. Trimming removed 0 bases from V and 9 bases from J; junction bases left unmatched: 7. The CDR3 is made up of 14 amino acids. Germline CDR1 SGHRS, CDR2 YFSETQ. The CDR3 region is CASSLEASGDTQYF. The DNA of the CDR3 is TGCGCCAGCAGCTTGGAGGCTAGCGGAGACACGCAGTATTTT.

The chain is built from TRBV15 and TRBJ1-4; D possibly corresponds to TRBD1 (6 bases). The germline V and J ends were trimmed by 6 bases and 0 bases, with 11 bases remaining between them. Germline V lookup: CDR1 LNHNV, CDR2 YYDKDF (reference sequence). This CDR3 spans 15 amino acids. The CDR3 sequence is CATRPTGPTNEKLFF. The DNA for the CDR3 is TGTGCCACCAGACCCACAGGGCCAACTAATGAAAAACTGTTTTTT. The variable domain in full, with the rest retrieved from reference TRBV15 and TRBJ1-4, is DAMVIQNPRYQVTQFGKPVTLSCSQTLNHNVMYWYQQKSSQAPKLLFHYYDKDFNNEADTPDNFQSRRPNTSFCFLDIRSPGLGDTAMYLCATRPTGPTNEKLFFGSGTQLSVL.

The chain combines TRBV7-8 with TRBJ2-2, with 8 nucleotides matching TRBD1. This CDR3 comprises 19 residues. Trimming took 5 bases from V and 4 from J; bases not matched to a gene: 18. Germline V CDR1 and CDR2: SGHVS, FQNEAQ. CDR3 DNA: TGTGCCAGCAGCCTATTCCTGACAGGGGTCTGGCCCTTCACCGGGGAGCTGTTTTTT. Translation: CASSLFLTGVWPFTGELFF.

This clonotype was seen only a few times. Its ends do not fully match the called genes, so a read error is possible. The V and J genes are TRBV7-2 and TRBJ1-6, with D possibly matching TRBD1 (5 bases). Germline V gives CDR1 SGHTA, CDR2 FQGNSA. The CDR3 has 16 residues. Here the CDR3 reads CASSLAQGLFNSPLHF. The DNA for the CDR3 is TGTGCCAGCAGCCTAGCCCAGGGATTGTTTAATTCACCCCTCCACTTT.

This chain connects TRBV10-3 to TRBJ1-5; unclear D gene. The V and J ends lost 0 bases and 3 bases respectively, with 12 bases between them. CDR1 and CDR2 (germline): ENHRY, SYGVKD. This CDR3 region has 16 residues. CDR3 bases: TGTGCCATCAGTGAGTCGGGCAGCCAGACCAATCAGCCCCAGCATTTT. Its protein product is CAISESGSQTNQPQHF.

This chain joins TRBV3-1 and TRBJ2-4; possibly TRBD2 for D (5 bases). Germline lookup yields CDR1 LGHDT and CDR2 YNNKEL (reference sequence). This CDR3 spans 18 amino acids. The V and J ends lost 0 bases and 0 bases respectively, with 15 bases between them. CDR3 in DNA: TGTGCCAGCAGCCAAGATAAAGCGGCATTCTTAGCCAAAAACATTCAGTACTTC. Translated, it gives CASSQDKAAFLAKNIQYF. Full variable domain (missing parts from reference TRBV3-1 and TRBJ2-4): DTAVSQTPKYLVTQMGNDKSIKCEQNLGHDTMYWYKQDSKKFLKIMFSYNNKELIINETVPNRFSPKSPDKAHLNLHINSLELGDSAVYFCASSQDKAAFLAKNIQYFGAGTRLSVL.

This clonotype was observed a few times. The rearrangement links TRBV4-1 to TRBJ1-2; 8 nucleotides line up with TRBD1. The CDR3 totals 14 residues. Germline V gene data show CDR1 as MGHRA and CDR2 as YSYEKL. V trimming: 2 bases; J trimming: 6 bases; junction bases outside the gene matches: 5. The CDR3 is CASSQLGQGNGYTF. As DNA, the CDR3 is TGCGCCAGCAGCCAACTTGGACAGGGCAATGGCTACACCTTC.

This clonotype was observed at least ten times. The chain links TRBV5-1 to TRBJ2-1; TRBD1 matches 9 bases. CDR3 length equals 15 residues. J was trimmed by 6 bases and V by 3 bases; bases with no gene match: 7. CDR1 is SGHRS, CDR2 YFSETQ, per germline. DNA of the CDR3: TGCGCCAGCAGCTGGGGGACAGGGCTCGGCAATGAGCAGTTCTTC. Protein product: CASSWGTGLGNEQFF.

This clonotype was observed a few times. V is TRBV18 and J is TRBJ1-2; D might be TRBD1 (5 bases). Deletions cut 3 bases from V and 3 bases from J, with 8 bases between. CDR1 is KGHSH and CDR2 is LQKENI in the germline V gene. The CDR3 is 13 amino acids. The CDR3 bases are TGTGCCAGCTCACCCAGGGATGACTATGGCTACACCTTC. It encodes CASSPRDDYGYTF. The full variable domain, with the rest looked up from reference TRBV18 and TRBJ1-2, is NAGVMQNPRHLVRRRGQEARLRCSPMKGHSHVYWYRQLPEEGLKFMVYLQKENIIDESGMPKERFSAEFPKEGPSILRIQQVVRGDSAAYFCASSPRDDYGYTFGSGTRLTVV.